This TCR beta chain was observed in a study of blood T cell repertoires in COVID-19. Study-level information: The United States, Italy and Spain supplied acute and convalescent COVID-19 samples.

This clone was detected once. Germline loops: CDR1 SEHNR, CDR2 FQNEAQ (reference sequence). This CDR3 spans 14 amino acids. V dropped 5 bases and J dropped 3 bases, with 13 bases sitting between them. Sequenced by immunoSEQ multiplex PCR; TCRdb stores in-frame clones only, minus some. The sample carries under 170,000 clones, around 90% recorded once. The rearrangement links TRBV7-9 to TRBJ2-5; D possibly corresponds to TRBD2 (6 bases). This sequence originates from a woman aged 60-75 years with active or convalescent COVID-19. The sample taken for sequencing was peripheral blood. CDR3 DNA: TGTGCCAGCAGCACCACGGAGGGCAAAGAGACCCAGTACTTC. Amino acid sequence: CASSTTEGKETQYF.